The T cell receptor beta chain under discussion was sequenced for a study of cytomegalovirus exposure and HLA in healthy donors. Overall study context: The 120 validation repertoires were produced on the same platform as the 550 to 700 repertoires of the first cohort. This was reported in a later analysis.

In the case of this clone: Its antigen is undetermined.

Only in-frame clones appear in the TCRdb table, and some are missing; sequencing was by immunoSEQ multiplex PCR. Here the sample spans approximately 230,000 clones, more than 75% being singletons. Study findings and constraints: With high specificity and sensitivity, the classifier reportedly diagnosed cytomegalovirus status. In vitro testing confirmed three CMV-associated chains as specific for CMV antigens.

The CDR3 spans 15 residues. Germline loops: CDR1 KGHSH, CDR2 LQKENI. V lost 4 bases and J lost 7, with 18 bases in between. Among the 120 or so subjects of the validation cohort, separate from the roughly 700-subject first cohort, were the donors. The sample taken for sequencing was PBMCs. This chain connects TRBV18 to TRBJ2-3, with D possibly being TRBD1 or TRBD2 (5 bases each). The source is a man aged 18 to 29 in good health and CMV-seropositive. CDR3 bases: TGTGCCAGCTCACTGGACATTTCCCAGCGGAATACGCAGTATTTT. This translates into CASSLDISQRNTQYF. Variable domain in full (rest from reference TRBV18 and TRBJ2-3): NAGVMQNPRHLVRRRGQEARLRCSPMKGHSHVYWYRQLPEEGLKFMVYLQKENIIDESGMPKERFSAEFPKEGPSILRIQQVVRGDSAAYFCASSLDISQRNTQYFGPGTRLTVL.